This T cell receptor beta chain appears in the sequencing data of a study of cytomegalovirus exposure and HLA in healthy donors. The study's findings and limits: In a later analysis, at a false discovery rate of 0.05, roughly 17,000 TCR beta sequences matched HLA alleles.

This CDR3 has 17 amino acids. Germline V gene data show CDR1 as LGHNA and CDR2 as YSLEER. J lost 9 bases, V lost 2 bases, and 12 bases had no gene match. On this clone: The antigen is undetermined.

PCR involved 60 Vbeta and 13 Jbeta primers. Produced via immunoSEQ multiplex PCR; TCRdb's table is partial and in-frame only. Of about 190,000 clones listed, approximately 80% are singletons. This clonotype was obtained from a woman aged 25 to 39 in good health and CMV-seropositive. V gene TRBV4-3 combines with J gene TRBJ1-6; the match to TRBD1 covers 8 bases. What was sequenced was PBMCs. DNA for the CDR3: TGCGCCAGCAGCCAAACCGAGCAGGGGGCGCAAACTTCACCCCTCCACTTT. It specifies CASSQTEQGAQTSPLHF.